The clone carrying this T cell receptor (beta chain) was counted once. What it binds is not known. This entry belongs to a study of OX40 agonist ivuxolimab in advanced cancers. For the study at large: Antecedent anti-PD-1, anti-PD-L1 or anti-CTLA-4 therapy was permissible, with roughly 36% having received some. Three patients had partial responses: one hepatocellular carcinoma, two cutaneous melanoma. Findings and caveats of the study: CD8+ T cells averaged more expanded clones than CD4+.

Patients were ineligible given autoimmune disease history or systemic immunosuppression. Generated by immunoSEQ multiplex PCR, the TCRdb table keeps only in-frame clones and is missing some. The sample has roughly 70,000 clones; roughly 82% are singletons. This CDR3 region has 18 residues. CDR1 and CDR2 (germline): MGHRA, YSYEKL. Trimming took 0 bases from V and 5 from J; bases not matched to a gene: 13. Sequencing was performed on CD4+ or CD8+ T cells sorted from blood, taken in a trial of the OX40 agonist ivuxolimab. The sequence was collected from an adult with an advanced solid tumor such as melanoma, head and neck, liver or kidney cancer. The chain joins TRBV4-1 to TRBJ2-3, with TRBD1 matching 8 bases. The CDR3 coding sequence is TGCGCCAGCAGCCAAGACATCAGGGGGCTAATAGCCGGAGATACGCAGTATTTT. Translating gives CASSQDIRGLIAGDTQYF.